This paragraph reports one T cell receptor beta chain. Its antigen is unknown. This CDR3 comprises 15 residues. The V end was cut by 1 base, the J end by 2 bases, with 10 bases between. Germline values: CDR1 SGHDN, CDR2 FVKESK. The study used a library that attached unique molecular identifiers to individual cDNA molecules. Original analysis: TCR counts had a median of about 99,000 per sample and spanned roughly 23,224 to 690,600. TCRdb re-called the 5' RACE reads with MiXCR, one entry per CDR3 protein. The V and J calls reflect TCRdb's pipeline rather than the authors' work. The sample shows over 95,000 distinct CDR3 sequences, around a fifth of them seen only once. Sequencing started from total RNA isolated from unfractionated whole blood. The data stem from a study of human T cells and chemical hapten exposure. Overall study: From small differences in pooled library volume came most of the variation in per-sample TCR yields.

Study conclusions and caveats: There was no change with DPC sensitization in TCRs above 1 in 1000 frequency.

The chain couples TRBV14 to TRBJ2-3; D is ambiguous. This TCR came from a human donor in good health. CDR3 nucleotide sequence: TGTGCCAGCAGCCAAGGGTTCCCACCCACAGATACGCAGTATTTT. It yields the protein CASSQGFPPTDTQYF.